The entry below describes one T cell receptor beta chain. Its antigen remains unknown. The repertoire was sequenced with immunoSEQ multiplex PCR; TCRdb's copy has only in-frame clones and lacks some. Altogether about 200,000 clones are present, roughly 83% being singletons, with the ten largest covering about 1.6%. These data are taken from a study of cytomegalovirus exposure and HLA in healthy donors. General study findings and limits: High sensitivity and specificity were reportedly achieved when the classifier diagnosed cytomegalovirus status.

This CDR3 region has 17 residues. The ends were cut back, 3 bases at V and 4 bases at J, with 20 bases in the middle. The germline CDR1 and CDR2 sequences are SGDLS and YYNGEE. The chain recombines TRBV9 with TRBJ2-1; weak D call: TRBD2 (6 bases). The material sequenced was PBMCs. The TCR sequence derives from a woman under 30 in good health and CMV-seronegative. The CDR3: CASSGVVRDLRYNEQFF. For the CDR3, the DNA is TGTGCCAGCAGCGGAGTTGTGCGGGACTTGAGATACAATGAGCAGTTCTTC.